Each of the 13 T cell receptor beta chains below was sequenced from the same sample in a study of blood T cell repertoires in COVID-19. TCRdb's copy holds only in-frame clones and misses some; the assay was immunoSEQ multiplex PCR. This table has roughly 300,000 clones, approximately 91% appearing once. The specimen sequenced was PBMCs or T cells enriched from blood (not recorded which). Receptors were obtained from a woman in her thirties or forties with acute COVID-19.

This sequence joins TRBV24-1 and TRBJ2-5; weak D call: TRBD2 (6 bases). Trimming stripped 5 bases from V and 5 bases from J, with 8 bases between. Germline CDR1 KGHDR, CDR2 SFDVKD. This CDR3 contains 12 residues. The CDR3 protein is CATSAGAETQYF. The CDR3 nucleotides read TGTGCCACCAGTGCGGGAGCGGAGACCCAGTACTTC.

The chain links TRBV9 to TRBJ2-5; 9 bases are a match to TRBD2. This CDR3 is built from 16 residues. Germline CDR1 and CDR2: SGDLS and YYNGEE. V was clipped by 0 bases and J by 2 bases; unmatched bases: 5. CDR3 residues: CASSVAPSGAQETQYF. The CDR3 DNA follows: TGTGCCAGCAGCGTAGCTCCTAGCGGGGCACAAGAGACCCAGTACTTC.

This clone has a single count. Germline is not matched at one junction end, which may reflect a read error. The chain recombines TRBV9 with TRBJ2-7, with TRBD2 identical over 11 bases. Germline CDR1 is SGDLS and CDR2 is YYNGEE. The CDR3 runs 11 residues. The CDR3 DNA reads TGTGCCAGCAGAGTAGCGGGAGGGGAGTACTTC. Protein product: CASRVAGGEYF.

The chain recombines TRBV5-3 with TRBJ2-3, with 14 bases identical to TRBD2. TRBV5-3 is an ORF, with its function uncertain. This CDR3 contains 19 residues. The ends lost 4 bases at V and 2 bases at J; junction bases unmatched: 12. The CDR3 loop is CARSTFAEGLAGVTDTQYF. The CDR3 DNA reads TGTGCCAGAAGCACTTTTGCCGAGGGACTAGCGGGGGTCACAGATACGCAGTATTTT.

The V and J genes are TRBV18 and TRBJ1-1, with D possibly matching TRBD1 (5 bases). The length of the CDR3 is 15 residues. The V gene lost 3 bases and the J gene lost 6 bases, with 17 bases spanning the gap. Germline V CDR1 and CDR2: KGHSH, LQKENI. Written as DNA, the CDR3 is TGTGCCAGCTCACCCCTCGTTAGCGGGGCAGCTGAAGCTTTCTTT. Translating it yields CASSPLVSGAAEAFF.

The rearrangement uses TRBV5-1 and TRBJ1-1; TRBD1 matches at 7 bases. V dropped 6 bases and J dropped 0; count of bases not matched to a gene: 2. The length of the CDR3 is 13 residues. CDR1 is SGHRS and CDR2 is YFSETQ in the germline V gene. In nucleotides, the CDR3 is TGCGCCAGCACGGGACAGCTGAACACTGAAGCTTTCTTT. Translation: CASTGQLNTEAFF.

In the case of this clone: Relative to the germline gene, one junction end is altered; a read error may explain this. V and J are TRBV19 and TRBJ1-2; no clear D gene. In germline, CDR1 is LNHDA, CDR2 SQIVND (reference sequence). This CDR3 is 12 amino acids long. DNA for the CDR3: TGTGCCAGCAGTAACGGGGTCTATGGCTACACCTTC. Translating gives CASSNGVYGYTF.

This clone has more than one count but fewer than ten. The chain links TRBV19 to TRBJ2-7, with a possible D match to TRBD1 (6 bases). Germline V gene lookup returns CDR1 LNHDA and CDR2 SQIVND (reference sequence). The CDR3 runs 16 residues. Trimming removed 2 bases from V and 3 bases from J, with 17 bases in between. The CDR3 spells CASSINSPGAIYEQYF. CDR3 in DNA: TGTGCCAGTAGTATAAATAGTCCAGGGGCCATCTACGAGCAGTACTTC.

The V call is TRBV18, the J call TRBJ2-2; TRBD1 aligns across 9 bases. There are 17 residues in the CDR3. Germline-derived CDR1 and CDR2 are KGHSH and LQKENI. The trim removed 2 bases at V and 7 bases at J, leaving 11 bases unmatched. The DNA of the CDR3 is TGTGCCAGCTCACCAAGTTACCGGGACAGGGAACACGGGGAGCTGTTTTTT. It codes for CASSPSYRDREHGELFF.

The DNA of the CDR3 is TGTGCCAGCAGTGCTTTAACTAGTTGGCTTAGCAATGAGCAGTTCTTC. Translation gives CASSALTSWLSNEQFF. The V and J genes are TRBV2 and TRBJ2-1; the D gene is possibly TRBD2 (5 bases). V gave up 4 bases and J gave up 6 bases, with 19 bases separating them. Germline CDR1 is SNHLY and CDR2 is FYNNEI. CDR3 size: 16 residues.

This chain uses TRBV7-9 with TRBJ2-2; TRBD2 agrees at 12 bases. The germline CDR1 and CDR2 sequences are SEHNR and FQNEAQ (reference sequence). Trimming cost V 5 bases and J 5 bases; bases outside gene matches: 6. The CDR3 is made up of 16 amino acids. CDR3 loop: CASSRASGRETGELFF. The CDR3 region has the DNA TGTGCCAGCAGCCGTGCTAGCGGGAGGGAGACCGGGGAGCTGTTTTTT. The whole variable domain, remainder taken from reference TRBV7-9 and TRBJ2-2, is DTGVSQNPRHKITKRGQNVTFRCDPISEHNRLYWYRQTLGQGPEFLTYFQNEAQLEKSRLLSDRFSAERPKGSFSTLEIQRTEQGDSAMYLCASSRASGRETGELFFGEGSRLTVL.

CDR3 region: CASSMGRVGNQPQHF. The CDR3 coding sequence is TGTGCCAGTAGTATGGGCAGGGTTGGCAATCAGCCCCAGCATTTT. The chain carries TRBV19 and TRBJ1-5; possibly TRBD1 for D (5 bases). The CDR3 contains 15 residues. V dropped 3 bases and J dropped 2 bases, with 11 bases sitting between them. Germline V CDR1 and CDR2: LNHDA, SQIVND (reference sequence).

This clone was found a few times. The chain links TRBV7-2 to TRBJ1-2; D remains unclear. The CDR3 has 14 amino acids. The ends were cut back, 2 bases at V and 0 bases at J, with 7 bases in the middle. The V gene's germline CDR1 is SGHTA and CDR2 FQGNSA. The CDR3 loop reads CASSLSRTNYGYTF. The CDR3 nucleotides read TGTGCCAGCAGCTTATCCAGGACTAACTATGGCTACACCTTC.